These 17 T cell receptor beta chains share one sample of origin, sequenced in a study of blood T cell repertoires in COVID-19. Clones were read by immunoSEQ multiplex PCR, and TCRdb kept only the in-frame ones, dropping some. The data contain some 170,000 clones, roughly 82% of them seen just once; the ten biggest clones take up approximately 16%. Sequencing was performed on PBMCs or T cells enriched from blood (not recorded which). These receptors all stem from a man between 45 and 60 years old who had recovered from COVID-19.

The V call is TRBV3-1 (or the pseudogene TRBV3-2), the J call TRBJ1-5; TRBD1 might be the D (6 bases). Germline V gives CDR1 LGHDT, CDR2 YNNKEL (reference sequence). Trimming shortened V by 6 bases and J by 7 bases, and 16 bases separated the two germline ends. The CDR3 sequence is 14 residues long. The CDR3 DNA reads TGTGCCAGCAGGCAACAGGGAGGCGGCCAGCCCCAGCATTTT. This codes for CASRQQGGGQPQHF.

The rearrangement links TRBV3-1 (or the pseudogene TRBV3-2) to TRBJ2-4; TRBD1 matches at 7 bases. V shed 3 bases and J 0 bases; nucleotides not matched to a gene: 5. This CDR3 contains 16 residues. The germline CDR1 and CDR2 sequences are LGHDT and YNNKEL (reference sequence). The CDR3 loop is CASSQRGRLAKNIQYF. CDR3 bases: TGTGCCAGCAGCCAGAGGGGGCGTCTAGCCAAAAACATTCAGTACTTC.

The V and J genes are TRBV5-1 and TRBJ1-1; a possible D gene is TRBD1 (5 bases). Looked up from germline, CDR1 is SGHRS and CDR2 is YFSETQ. The CDR3 loop spans 15 amino acids. Trimming stripped 4 bases from V and 3 bases from J, with 16 bases between. This chain's CDR3 is CASSLYTPGDTEAFF. The DNA for the CDR3 is TGCGCCAGCAGCCTATACACTCCGGGGGACACTGAAGCTTTCTTT.

This sequence joins TRBV19 and TRBJ1-1; D may be TRBD1 (5 bases). The germline gives CDR1 LNHDA, CDR2 SQIVND (reference sequence). The V gene lost 3 bases and the J gene lost 0 bases, with 8 bases spanning the gap. This CDR3 has 14 amino acids. CDR3 coding DNA: TGTGCCAGTAGTATCAGGGATATGAACACTGAAGCTTTCTTT. Its translation: CASSIRDMNTEAFF. Based on the CDR3 plus reference TRBV19 and TRBJ1-1, the full variable domain is DGGITQSPKYLFRKEGQNVTLSCEQNLNHDAMYWYRQDPGQGLRLIYYSQIVNDFQKGDIAEGYSVSREKKESFPLTVTSAQKNPTAFYLCASSIRDMNTEAFFGQGTRLTVV.

The V call is TRBV11-2, the J call TRBJ2-1; possibly TRBD1 for D (5 bases). CDR1 is SGHAT and CDR2 is FQNNGV in the germline V gene. The V gene lost 5 bases and the J gene lost 7 bases, with 9 bases spanning the gap. This CDR3 is built from 12 residues. The CDR3 here is CASSMQGNEQFF. As DNA, the CDR3 is TGTGCCAGCAGCATGCAGGGTAATGAGCAGTTCTTC.

This chain connects TRBV7-9 to TRBJ2-3; 14 bases map to TRBD2. J was trimmed by 4 bases and V by 5 bases; bases with no gene match: 8. Germline CDR1 is SEHNR and CDR2 is FQNEAQ (reference sequence). CDR3 length equals 17 residues. The CDR3 reads CASSPGLAGGRADTQYF. CDR3 DNA: TGTGCCAGCAGCCCCGGACTAGCGGGGGGAAGGGCAGATACGCAGTATTTT.

This clone was seen only a few times. The CDR3 reads CASSPDSAGYGYTF. In DNA, the CDR3 is TGTGCCAGCAGTCCGGACTCGGCTGGCTATGGCTACACCTTC. This rearrangement joins TRBV6-5 to TRBJ1-2; no reliable D call. Looked up from germline, CDR1 is MNHEY and CDR2 is SVGAGI. The CDR3 totals 14 residues. V was shortened by 5 bases and J by 4 bases, with 14 bases between the two germline ends.

The gene calls are TRBV5-1 and TRBJ2-1; TRBD1 aligns across 11 bases. V trimming: 1 base; J trimming: 6 bases; junction bases outside the gene matches: 6. CDR3 length equals 16 residues. Germline V CDR1 and CDR2: SGHRS, YFSETQ. CDR3 nucleotides: TGCGCCAGCAGCTTGACCCCGGGACAGGGGGGCAATGAGCAGTTCTTC. Translated, it gives CASSLTPGQGGNEQFF.

The chain couples TRBV11-3 to TRBJ1-1; the match to TRBD1 covers 7 bases. Trimming at V came to 4 bases and at J to 0 bases, leaving 2 bases not matched to a gene. Germline loops: CDR1 SGHNT, CDR2 YENEEA. The CDR3 spans 14 residues. This CDR3 is CASSSTGLNTEAFF. CDR3 coding DNA: TGTGCCAGCAGCTCGACAGGGTTGAACACTGAAGCTTTCTTT.

This chain uses TRBV9 with TRBJ2-5; possible D gene TRBD2, 5 bases. The V gene's germline CDR1 is SGDLS and CDR2 YYNGEE. Trimming took off 4 bases at V and 1 base at J, with 8 bases between the two ends. The CDR3 is 13 amino acids. The CDR3 DNA is TGTGCCAGCAGCAGACTAACCCAAGAGACCCAGTACTTC. Translating it yields CASSRLTQETQYF. The whole variable domain, remainder taken from reference TRBV9 and TRBJ2-5, is DSGVTQTPKHLITATGQRVTLRCSPRSGDLSVYWYQQSLDQGLQFLIQYYNGEERAKGNILERFSAQQFPDLHSELNLSSLELGDSALYFCASSRLTQETQYFGPGTRLLVL.

Comments on this clone: Other nucleotide sequences from this sample produce the same CDR3. The V call is TRBV18, the J call TRBJ1-1, with D unresolved. CDR3 length: 13 residues. In germline, CDR1 is KGHSH, CDR2 LQKENI. The ends were cut back, 2 bases at V and 0 bases at J, with 4 bases in the middle. The DNA of the CDR3 is TGTGCCAGCTCACCAACAGTGAACACTGAAGCTTTCTTT. Protein product: CASSPTVNTEAFF.

The rearrangement links TRBV7-9 to TRBJ2-2; D call uncertain. From germline, CDR1 is SEHNR and CDR2 FQNEAQ (reference sequence). CDR3 length: 13 residues. V was clipped by 4 bases and J by 11 bases, with 14 bases between them. CDR3 bases: TGTGCCAGCAGCTCCGAAATGGGCAGAGAGCTGTTTTTT. Protein product: CASSSEMGRELFF.

V gene TRBV20-1 combines with J gene TRBJ2-5; possible D gene TRBD2, 6 bases. V was shortened by 3 bases and J by 7 bases, with 15 bases between the two germline ends. This CDR3 contains 13 residues. Germline V gene lookup returns CDR1 DFQATT and CDR2 SNEGSKA (reference sequence). The CDR3 loop reads CSASDSGGLTQYF. The CDR3 DNA reads as TGCAGTGCTAGTGATTCCGGGGGTTTGACCCAGTACTTC.

The V and J genes are TRBV19 and TRBJ1-2; 7 nucleotides match TRBD1. Germline CDR1 reads LNHDA; CDR2 reads SQIVND (reference sequence). J gave up 1 base and V 6 bases, and 5 bases lay outside the gene matches. CDR3 length: 14 residues. The CDR3 region has the DNA TGTGCCAGTAGGAAAAGGGACAGTAACTATGGCTACACCTTC. Its translation is CASRKRDSNYGYTF. Drawing the rest from reference TRBV19 and TRBJ1-2, the complete variable domain is DGGITQSPKYLFRKEGQNVTLSCEQNLNHDAMYWYRQDPGQGLRLIYYSQIVNDFQKGDIAEGYSVSREKKESFPLTVTSAQKNPTAFYLCASRKRDSNYGYTFGSGTRLTVV.

This clone was observed a single time. The J gene is TRBJ1-1, the V gene TRBV6-5; the D is unclear. Germline V CDR1 and CDR2: MNHEY, SVGAGI. V was pared by 5 bases and J by 1 base, with 8 bases between. CDR3 length: 13 amino acids. The CDR3 coding sequence is TGTGCCAGCAGTCGACGGGAGAACACTGAAGCTTTCTTT. As protein: CASSRRENTEAFF.

V gene TRBV20-1 combines with J gene TRBJ1-2; the D is unclear. Trimming took off 3 bases at V and 4 bases at J, with 15 bases between the two ends. Germline CDR1 is DFQATT and CDR2 is SNEGSKA (reference sequence). The CDR3 is 14 residues long. CDR3 loop: CSASTAVAGYGYTF. Here the CDR3 DNA reads TGCAGTGCTAGTACGGCTGTGGCAGGCTATGGCTACACCTTC.

This clone appeared once. The V and J genes are TRBV2 and TRBJ2-1; TRBD2 agrees at 14 bases. This CDR3 has 13 residues. V gave up 6 bases and J gave up 15 bases; unmatched junction bases: 7. Germline CDR1 and CDR2: SNHLY and FYNNEI. The DNA of the CDR3 is TGTGCCAGCAGCCGGACTAGCGGGGGGACAGGGTTCTTC. The encoded protein is CASSRTSGGTGFF.